This T cell receptor beta chain appears in the sequencing data of a study of OX40 agonist ivuxolimab in advanced cancers. General notes on the study: Ivuxolimab was an agonistic, fully human IgG2 monoclonal antibody directed against OX40 (CD134), a costimulatory receptor. A male proportion of about 79% and a mean age of approximately 60 years, ranging from about 23 to 90, were recorded for the dose-escalation cohort. Intravenous ivuxolimab was administered to patients every 2 weeks at six dose levels: 0.01, 0.1, 0.3, 1.5, 3 and 10 mg/kg. The purpose of peripheral TCRbeta sequencing was to test whether ivuxolimab changed TCR sequence diversity and led to clonal T-cell expansion. Of the roughly 54 dose-escalation patients, hepatocellular carcinoma was present in about 19, melanoma in approximately 15, renal cell carcinoma in 9 and head and neck cancer in 9. Patients were allowed to have had prior anti-PD-1, anti-PD-L1 or anti-CTLA-4 therapy, and around 43% of the dose-escalation patients had been treated with checkpoint inhibitors. The monotherapy dose-escalation portion (N = 52 patients) of the phase I ivuxolimab trial is reported in the paper. Partial responses occurred in three dose-escalation patients: two with cutaneous melanoma and one with hepatocellular carcinoma.

Genomic DNA was extracted from sorted cells for sequencing of the TCRbeta CDR3 region. The immunoSEQ Assay was used to sequence the TCRbeta CDR3 regions. TCRdb retrieved this table from immuneACCESS and kept in-frame rearrangements only. Not all clones are present; in checked studies, unresolved V genes account for under half, and no reason is known for the remainder. This sample gives 15,000 to 20,000 clones in total; around 70% of them show up just once. The ten largest clones add up to 24% of the sample. The germline V gene (reference sequence) specifies PRHDT as CDR1 and FYEKMQ as CDR2. The CDR3, cysteine through phenylalanine, is 15 amino acids long. Of all the DNA, just the CDR3 is kept, 45 bases in frame from base 1. After removal of 6 bases from V and 6 bases from J, the junction retains 6 bases not matched to a gene. Patients with a history of autoimmune disease or receiving systemic immunosuppression were excluded from the trial. In every dose cohort, peripheral blood was drawn for TCR sequencing at baseline, cycle 4 day 1, and cycle 7 day 1. Samples were obtained from an open-label, multicenter, first-in-human phase I dose-escalation trial of ivuxolimab. The trial enrolled adults with locally advanced or metastatic head and neck squamous cell, hepatocellular, melanoma or renal cell carcinoma. Before TCR sequencing, CD4+ and CD8+ T cells were separately sorted from peripheral blood.

Findings and caveats that apply to the study as a whole: Clonal expansion of both CD4+ and CD8+ blood T cells was observed from baseline to week 6 at doses 0.1 to 3.0 mg/kg. Low levels of normalized T-cell clonal expansion were also shown by some nonresponding patients. The antigen specificity of the clonally expanded peripheral T cells was not determined. On average, CD8+ T cells showed more expanded clones than CD4+ T cells after ivuxolimab. In the 0.1-3.0 mg/kg groups, partial responders were among the patients with the lowest normalized peripheral clonal expansion, particularly in CD8+ T cells.

Notes on this clone: No antigen is known for it. Base qualities were left out, and no much larger clone turns up one base away.

The receptor was derived from an adult with an advanced solid tumor such as melanoma, head and neck, liver or kidney cancer. The sequence joins TRBV13 to TRBJ2-2; 11 central nucleotides agree with TRBD2. Sequencing was performed on CD4+ or CD8+ T cells sorted from blood, taken in a trial of the OX40 agonist ivuxolimab. The DNA reads TGTGCCAGCAGGGAGACTAGCGGGGTTTCCGGGGAGCTGTTTTTT. Its translation is CASRETSGVSGELFF.